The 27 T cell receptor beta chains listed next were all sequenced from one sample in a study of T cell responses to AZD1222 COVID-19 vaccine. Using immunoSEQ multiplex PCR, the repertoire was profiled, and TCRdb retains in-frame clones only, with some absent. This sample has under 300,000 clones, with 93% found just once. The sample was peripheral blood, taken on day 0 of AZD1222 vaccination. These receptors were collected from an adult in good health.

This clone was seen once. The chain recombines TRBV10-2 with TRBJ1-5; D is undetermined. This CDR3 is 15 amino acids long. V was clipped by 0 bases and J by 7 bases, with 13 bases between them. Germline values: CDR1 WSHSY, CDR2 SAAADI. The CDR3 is CASSESFRVVQPQHF. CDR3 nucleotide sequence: TGCGCCAGCAGTGAGTCATTTCGGGTCGTCCAGCCCCAGCATTTT.

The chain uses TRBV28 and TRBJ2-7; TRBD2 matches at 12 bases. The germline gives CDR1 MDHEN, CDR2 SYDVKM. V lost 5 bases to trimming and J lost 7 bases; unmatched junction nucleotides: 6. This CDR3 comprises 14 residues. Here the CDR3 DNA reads TGTGCCAGCAGTCTAGCGGGAGGGCCGGGAGAGCAGTACTTC. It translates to CASSLAGGPGEQYF.

For the CDR3, the DNA is TGTGCCAGCTCACCACGGGGACAGGGACACGGGGAGCTGTTTTTT. Translating it yields CASSPRGQGHGELFF. The chain recombines TRBV18 with TRBJ2-2; 9 bases fit TRBD1. Germline assignment: CDR1 KGHSH and CDR2 LQKENI. The CDR3 extends over 15 amino acids. Trimming took 1 base from V and 7 from J; bases not matched to a gene: 4.

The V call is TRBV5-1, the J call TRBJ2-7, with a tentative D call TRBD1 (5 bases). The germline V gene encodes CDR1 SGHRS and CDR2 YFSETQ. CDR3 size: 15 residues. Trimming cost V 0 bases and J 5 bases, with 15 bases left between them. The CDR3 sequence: CASSLVRQGIHEQYF. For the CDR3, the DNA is TGCGCCAGCAGCTTGGTGAGGCAGGGTATCCACGAGCAGTACTTC.

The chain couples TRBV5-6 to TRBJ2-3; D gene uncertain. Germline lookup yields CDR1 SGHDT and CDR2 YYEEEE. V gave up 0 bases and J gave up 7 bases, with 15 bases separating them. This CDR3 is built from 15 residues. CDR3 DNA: TGTGCCAGCAGCTTGGGTCCCAAGGACGGCCATACGCAGTATTTT. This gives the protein CASSLGPKDGHTQYF. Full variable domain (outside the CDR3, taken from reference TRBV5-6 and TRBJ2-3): DAGVTQSPTHLIKTRGQQVTLRCSPKSGHDTVSWYQQALGQGPQFIFQYYEEEERQRGNFPDRFSGHQFPNYSSELNVNALLLGDSALYLCASSLGPKDGHTQYFGPGTRLTVL.

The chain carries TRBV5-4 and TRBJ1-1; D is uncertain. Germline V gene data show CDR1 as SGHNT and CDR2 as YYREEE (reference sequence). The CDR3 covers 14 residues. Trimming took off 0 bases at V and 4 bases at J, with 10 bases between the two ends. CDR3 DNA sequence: TGTGCCAGCAGCTTGGAAAGGGAGGGCACTGAAGCTTTCTTT. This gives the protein CASSLEREGTEAFF.

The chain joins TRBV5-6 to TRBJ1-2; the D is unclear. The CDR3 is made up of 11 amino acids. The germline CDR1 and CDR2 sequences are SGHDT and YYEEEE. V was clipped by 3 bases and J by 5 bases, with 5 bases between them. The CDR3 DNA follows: TGTGCCAGCAGCTCTTCATATGGCTACACCTTC. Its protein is CASSSSYGYTF.

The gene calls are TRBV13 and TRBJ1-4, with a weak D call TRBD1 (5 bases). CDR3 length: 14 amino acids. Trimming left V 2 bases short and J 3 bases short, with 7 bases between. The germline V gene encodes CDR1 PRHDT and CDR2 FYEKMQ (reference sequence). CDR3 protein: CASSLRGPNEKLFF. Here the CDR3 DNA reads TGTGCCAGCAGCTTAAGGGGACCTAATGAAAAACTGTTTTTT.

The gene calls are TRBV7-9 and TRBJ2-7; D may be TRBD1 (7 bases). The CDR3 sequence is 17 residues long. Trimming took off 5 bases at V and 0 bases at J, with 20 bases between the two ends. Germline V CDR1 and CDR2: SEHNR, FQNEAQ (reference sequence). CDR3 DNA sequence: TGTGCCAGCAGCCAAGGGGGCGGTGGGACTCCCTCCTACGAGCAGTACTTC. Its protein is CASSQGGGGTPSYEQYF.

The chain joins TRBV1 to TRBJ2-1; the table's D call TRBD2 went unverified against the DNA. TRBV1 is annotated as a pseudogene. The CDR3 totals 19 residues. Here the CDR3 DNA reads TGCACCAGCAGCCGAATCGGGCGGGGGGCCATAGGGTCCTACAATGAGCAGTTCTTC. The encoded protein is CTSSRIGRGAIGSYNEQFF.

CDR3 protein: CASSLAASGYNEQFF. CDR3 in DNA: TGTGCCAGCAGCTTAGCGGCTAGCGGATACAATGAGCAGTTCTTC. The chain couples TRBV7-9 to TRBJ2-1, with TRBD2 matching 7 bases. This CDR3 is 15 amino acids long. J gave up 4 bases and V 0 bases, and 3 bases lay outside the gene matches. Germline V gene sequence: CDR1 SEHNR, CDR2 FQNEAQ (reference sequence).

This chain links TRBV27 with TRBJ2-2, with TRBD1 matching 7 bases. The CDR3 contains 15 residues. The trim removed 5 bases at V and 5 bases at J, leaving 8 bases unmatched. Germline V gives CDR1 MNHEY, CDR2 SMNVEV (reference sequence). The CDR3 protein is CASSRYRGWTGELFF. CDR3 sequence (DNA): TGTGCCAGCAGTCGTTACAGGGGTTGGACCGGGGAGCTGTTTTTT.

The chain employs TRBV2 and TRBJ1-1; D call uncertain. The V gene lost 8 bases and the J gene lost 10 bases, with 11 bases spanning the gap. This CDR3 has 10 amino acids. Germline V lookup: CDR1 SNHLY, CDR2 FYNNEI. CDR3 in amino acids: CASGNQAAFF. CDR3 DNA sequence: TGTGCCAGCGGGAACCAGGCAGCTTTCTTT.

The CDR3 DNA is TGTGCCAGCAGTTTGGGACAGGGGGCGAGTAACGAGCAGTACTTC. It translates to CASSLGQGASNEQYF. This chain uses TRBV28 with TRBJ2-7; TRBD1 agrees at 12 bases. Trimming at V came to 3 bases and at J to 5 bases, leaving 5 bases not matched to a gene. The CDR3 totals 15 residues. CDR1 and CDR2 from the germline V gene are MDHEN and SYDVKM. The full variable domain, with the rest looked up from reference TRBV28 and TRBJ2-7, is DVKVTQSSRYLVKRTGEKVFLECVQDMDHENMFWYRQDPGLGLRLIYFSYDVKMKEKGDIPEGYSVSREKKERFSLILESASTNQTSMYLCASSLGQGASNEQYFGPGTRLTVT.

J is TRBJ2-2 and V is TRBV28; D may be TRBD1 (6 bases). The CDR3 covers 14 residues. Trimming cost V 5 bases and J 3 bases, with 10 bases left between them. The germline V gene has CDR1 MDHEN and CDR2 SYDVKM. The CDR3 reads CASSAGVHTGELFF. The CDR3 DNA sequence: TGTGCCAGCAGTGCAGGGGTACACACCGGGGAGCTGTTTTTT. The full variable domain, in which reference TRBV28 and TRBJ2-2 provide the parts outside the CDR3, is DVKVTQSSRYLVKRTGEKVFLECVQDMDHENMFWYRQDPGLGLRLIYFSYDVKMKEKGDIPEGYSVSREKKERFSLILESASTNQTSMYLCASSAGVHTGELFFGEGSRLTVL.

The CDR3 protein is CASSPGTGRTGELFF. CDR3 in DNA: TGTGCCAGCAGCCCGGGGACAGGGAGGACCGGGGAGCTGTTTTTT. This chain uses TRBV7-3 with TRBJ2-2, with TRBD1 matching 9 bases. V was clipped by 5 bases and J by 5 bases; unmatched bases: 6. CDR1 is SGHTA and CDR2 is FQGTGA in the germline V gene. This CDR3 has 15 residues.

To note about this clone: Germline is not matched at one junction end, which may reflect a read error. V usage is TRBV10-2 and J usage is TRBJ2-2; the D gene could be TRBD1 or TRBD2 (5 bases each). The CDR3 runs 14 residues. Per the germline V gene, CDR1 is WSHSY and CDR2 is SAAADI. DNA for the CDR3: TGCGCCAGCGGTGAGTCTGGGGGCACCGGGGAGCTGTTTTTT. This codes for CASGESGGTGELFF.

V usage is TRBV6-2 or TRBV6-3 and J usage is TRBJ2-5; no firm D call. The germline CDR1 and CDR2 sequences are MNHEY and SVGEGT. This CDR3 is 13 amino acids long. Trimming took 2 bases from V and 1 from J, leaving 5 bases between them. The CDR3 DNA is TGTGCCAGCAGTTACGCCTTCCAAGAGACCCAGTACTTC. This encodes CASSYAFQETQYF.

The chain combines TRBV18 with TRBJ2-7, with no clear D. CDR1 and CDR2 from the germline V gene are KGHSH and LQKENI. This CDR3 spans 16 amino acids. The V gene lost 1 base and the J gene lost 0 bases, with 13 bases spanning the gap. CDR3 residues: CASSPLIPSSSYEQYF. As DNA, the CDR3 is TGTGCCAGCTCACCACTGATACCCAGTAGCTCCTACGAGCAGTACTTC.

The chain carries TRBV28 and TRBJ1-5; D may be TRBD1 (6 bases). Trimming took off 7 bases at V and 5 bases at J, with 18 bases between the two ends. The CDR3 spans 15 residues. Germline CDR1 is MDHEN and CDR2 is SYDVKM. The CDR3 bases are TGTGCCAGCACGCCCCGGGACACCCCTTATCAGCCCCAGCATTTT. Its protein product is CASTPRDTPYQPQHF.

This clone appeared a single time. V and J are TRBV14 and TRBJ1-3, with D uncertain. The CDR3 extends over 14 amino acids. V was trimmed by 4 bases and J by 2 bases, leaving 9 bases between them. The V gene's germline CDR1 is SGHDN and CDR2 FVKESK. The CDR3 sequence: CASSRLGPGNTIYF. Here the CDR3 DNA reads TGTGCCAGCAGCCGACTTGGGCCTGGAAACACCATATATTTT.

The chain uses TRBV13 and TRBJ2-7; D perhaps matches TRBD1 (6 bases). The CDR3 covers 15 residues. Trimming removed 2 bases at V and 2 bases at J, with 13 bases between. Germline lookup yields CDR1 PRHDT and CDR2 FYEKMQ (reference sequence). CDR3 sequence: CASSLMGASPYEQYF. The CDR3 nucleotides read TGTGCCAGCAGCTTAATGGGGGCTTCCCCCTACGAGCAGTACTTC.

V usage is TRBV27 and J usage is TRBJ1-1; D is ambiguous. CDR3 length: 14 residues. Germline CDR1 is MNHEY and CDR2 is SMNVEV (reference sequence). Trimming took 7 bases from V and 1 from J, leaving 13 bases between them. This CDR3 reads CASTPLSENTEAFF. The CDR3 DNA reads TGTGCCAGCACCCCCCTGTCGGAGAACACTGAAGCTTTCTTT.

The CDR3 sequence: CASSLIYSPPGELFF. The CDR3 nucleotides read TGTGCCAGCAGTTTGATTTATTCCCCCCCCGGGGAGCTGTTTTTT. The V call is TRBV27, the J call TRBJ2-2; the D is unclear. Germline CDR1 reads MNHEY; CDR2 reads SMNVEV (reference sequence). The CDR3 consists of 15 residues. Between the trimmed V and J ends, which lost 3 bases and 6 bases, there was a span of 14 bases.

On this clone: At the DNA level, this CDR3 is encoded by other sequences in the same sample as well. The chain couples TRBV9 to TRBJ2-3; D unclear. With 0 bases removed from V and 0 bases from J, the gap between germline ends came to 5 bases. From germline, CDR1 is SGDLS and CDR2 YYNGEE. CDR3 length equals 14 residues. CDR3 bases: TGTGCCAGCAGCGTAGGGGGAAGCACAGATACGCAGTATTTT. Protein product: CASSVGGSTDTQYF.

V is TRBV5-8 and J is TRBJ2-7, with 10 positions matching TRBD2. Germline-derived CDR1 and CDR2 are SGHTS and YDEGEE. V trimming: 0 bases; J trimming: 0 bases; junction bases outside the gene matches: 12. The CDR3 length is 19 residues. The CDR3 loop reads CASSLDRLAGLGPSYEQYF. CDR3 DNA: TGTGCCAGCAGCTTGGATCGACTAGCGGGTTTAGGGCCCTCCTACGAGCAGTACTTC.

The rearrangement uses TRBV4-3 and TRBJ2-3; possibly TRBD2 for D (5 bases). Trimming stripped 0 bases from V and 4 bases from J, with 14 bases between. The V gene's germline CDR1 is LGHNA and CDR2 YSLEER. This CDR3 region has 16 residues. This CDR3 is CASSQDLGLAADTQYF. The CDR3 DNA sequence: TGCGCCAGCAGCCAAGATCTTGGTCTAGCAGCAGATACGCAGTATTTT.